The clone carrying this TCR beta chain came up once. Assay: immunoSEQ multiplex PCR; the TCRdb copy retains only in-frame clones and omits some. The data show over 70,000 clones, around 86% seen once. The record originates from a study of OX40 agonist ivuxolimab in advanced cancers. Across the whole study: Of the participants, approximately 38% had some prior anti-PD-1, anti-PD-L1 or anti-CTLA-4 therapy, which was allowed.

Per the germline V gene, CDR1 is SQVTM and CDR2 is ANQGSEA. The CDR3 runs 15 residues. J was trimmed by 4 bases and V by 4 bases; bases with no gene match: 5. Patients with a history of autoimmune disease or on systemic immunosuppression were excluded. The material was CD4+ or CD8+ T cells sorted from blood, obtained in a trial of the OX40 agonist ivuxolimab. V is TRBV29-1 and J is TRBJ2-3; 13 positions agree with TRBD2. The receptor was isolated from an adult with an advanced solid tumor such as melanoma, head and neck, liver or kidney cancer. The DNA for the CDR3 is TGCAGCGTTGCCAGGACTAGCGGGAGTGCAGATACGCAGTATTTT. Translating it yields CSVARTSGSADTQYF.